What follows describes a single T cell receptor (beta chain). Its target is unknown. CDR1 is MDHEN, CDR2 SYDVKM, per germline. CDR3 length: 12 amino acids. V was cut by 7 bases and J by 2 bases, with 8 bases left in between. The sample originates from a study of shared clonotypes between healthy human individuals. The authors' processing: Filtering differed since immunoSEQ provided only junctions, with no quality scores. The data were produced by immunoSEQ multiplex PCR, yet TCRdb's version contains in-frame clones alone and is incomplete. Clone size and V and J calls were adopted from that table, with D and trimming inferred from the DNA. The table has about a million clones, over 60% seen once; the top ten hold about 1.5%. Study-level results: Investigators collected only blood, and repertoires in tissues likely differ. It was the few donors that limited the genetic and exposure-history diversity represented.

The chain has TRBV28 and TRBJ2-5; D is perhaps TRBD1 (6 bases). The sequence was obtained from a man between 18 and 35 years old in good health. Input material: memory CD4+ T cells sorted from blood. The subset: CD45RA-negative fraction. The chain's CDR3 is CASTTGQETQYF. As DNA, the CDR3 is TGTGCCAGCACTACAGGGCAAGAGACCCAGTACTTC.